The rows below give T cell receptor beta chains drawn from one sample of a study of cytotoxic CD8 clonotypes in ibrutinib-treated CLL. Using immunoSEQ multiplex PCR, the repertoire was profiled, and TCRdb retains in-frame clones only, with some absent. The sample holds some 150,000 clones; 77% are singletons and the top ten take under 35%. The sample in question was PBMCs, obtained after 12 months of ibrutinib treatment. The origin of the receptors is a human donor with chronic lymphocytic leukemia. CDR3s include the opening cysteine and the closing phenylalanine or tryptophan. The order of the fields is clone size, V gene, J gene, CDR3 protein. Only part of the rows carry a size: once, few, many, or a class if the clone is expanded.

-	TRBV27	TRBJ2-3	CASSLFAPRLAGAPTDTQYF
-	TRBV10-2	TRBJ2-1	CASSVLYNEQFF
-	TRBV28	TRBJ2-1	CASSEGLAGLSYNEQFF
-	TRBV7-2	TRBJ2-1	CASSFPGGLRVEQFF
-	TRBV4-1	TRBJ2-3	CASSFRAGGTDTQYF
-	TRBV7-9	TRBJ2-1	CASSLALVTASNEQFF
-	TRBV5-4	TRBJ2-7	CASSFHLQGAYEQYF
-	TRBV19	TRBJ1-4	CASSIPSDEKLFF
few	TRBV21-1	TRBJ1-4	CASSSGGGDEKLFF
-	TRBV9	TRBJ2-7	CASSPNVGVAYEQYF
-	TRBV7-8	TRBJ1-2	CASSSSDRGYYGYTF
-	TRBV11-3	TRBJ2-2	CASSLNTGELFF
-	TRBV7-9	TRBJ2-5	CASSLIGPTETQYF
-	TRBV14	TRBJ1-1	CASSPSGTYMNTEAFF
-	TRBV29-1	TRBJ2-7	CSVGSAISYEQYF
once	TRBV2	TRBJ2-3	CASSAPLRTTTQYF
-	TRBV20-1	TRBJ2-3	CSATTVGGYF
-	TRBV11-2	TRBJ2-2	CASSLGVSATGELFF
once	TRBV6-5	TRBJ1-3	CASRITGTAGNTIYF
many	TRBV30	TRBJ2-7	CAWSVGGRAYEQYF
once	TRBV7-2	TRBJ1-1	CASSLRENTEAFF
few	TRBV4-3	TRBJ2-4	CASSQRAGENKNIQYF
-	TRBV10-3	TRBJ2-1	CANAQGAYNEQFF
once	TRBV19	TRBJ2-7	CASSAGGGTTREYF